One and the same sample provided the 7 T cell receptor beta chains below, sequenced in a study of breast tumors, draining lymph nodes, adjacent tissues. Axillary draining lymph nodes of breast cancer patients supplied the node samples. Each CDR3 protein is one row after TCRdb ran MiXCR on the multiplex PCR reads. The table shows more than 100,000 distinct CDR3 sequences, with approximately 20% occurring only once. Input material: axillary lymph node tissue. All receptors come from a female donor with breast cancer. Some clones in this sample may be carry-over from other donors' samples.

The rearrangement links TRBV9 to TRBJ2-7; the match to TRBD2 covers 8 bases. Germline values: CDR1 SGDLS, CDR2 YYNGEE. With 7 bases clipped from V and 3 bases from J, the junction kept 3 bases outside the gene matches. This CDR3 comprises 12 residues. Here the CDR3 reads CASGREDYEQYF. Written as DNA, the CDR3 is TGTGCCAGCGGGCGGGAGGACTACGAGCAGTACTTC.

This clonotype was detected ten times or more. The chain recombines TRBV9 with TRBJ1-6; 9 bases are a match to TRBD1. Germline trimming cut 2 bases from V and 8 bases from J; bases unmatched to any gene: 5. The CDR3 has 15 residues. Germline CDR1 SGDLS, CDR2 YYNGEE. The CDR3 nucleotides are TGTGCCAGCAGCGTCGACAGGGGGGGTTATTCACCCCTCCACTTT. It translates to CASSVDRGGYSPLHF.

This clonotype was detected ten times or more. V and J are TRBV20-1 and TRBJ1-6; D gene unclear. CDR1 is DFQATT and CDR2 is SNEGSKA in the germline V gene (reference sequence). V lost 1 base to trimming and J lost 11 bases, with 9 bases between them. The CDR3 is 12 residues long. The CDR3 sequence is CSARGPGAPLHF. CDR3 nucleotide sequence: TGCAGTGCTAGAGGACCGGGCGCACCCCTCCACTTT.

This clonotype has at least ten counts. This chain uses TRBV19 with TRBJ2-7; 12 bases are shared with TRBD2. J gave up 5 bases and V 10 bases, and 6 bases lay outside the gene matches. CDR3 size: 13 residues. In germline, CDR1 is LNHDA, CDR2 SQIVND (reference sequence). The CDR3 sequence is CATRLAGADEQYF. In nucleotides, the CDR3 is TGTGCCACCCGACTAGCGGGAGCTGACGAGCAGTACTTC.

This sequence joins TRBV18 and TRBJ2-5; 7 nucleotides line up with TRBD1. The CDR3 spans 13 residues. V dropped 6 bases and J dropped 3; count of bases not matched to a gene: 4. Germline loops: CDR1 KGHSH, CDR2 LQKENI. The CDR3 DNA reads TGTGCCAGCTCCCGGGGACAGAAAGAGACCCAGTACTTC. Amino acids: CASSRGQKETQYF.

The V gene is TRBV19, the J gene TRBJ2-2; 12 bases map to TRBD2. The CDR3 covers 18 residues. With V trimmed by 8 bases and J by 4 bases, 14 bases remained unmatched. The germline CDR1 and CDR2 sequences are LNHDA and SQIVND (reference sequence). The CDR3 DNA reads TGTGCCAGTCATCCCCCCGAGACTAGCGGGAGTATCACCGGGGAGCTGTTTTTT. This translates into CASHPPETSGSITGELFF.

Points on this clonotype: A clone one base away is much larger, so this may be a read error. The chain joins TRBV11-3 to TRBJ2-7, with no clear D. CDR1 and CDR2 from the germline V gene are SGHNT and YENEEA. This CDR3 comprises 15 residues. V was cut by 3 bases and J by 2 bases, with 14 bases left in between. The CDR3 sequence is CASSLAGKIAYEQYF. The CDR3 nucleotides are TGTGCCAGCAGCTTGGCAGGAAAGATCGCCTACGAGCAGTACTTC.